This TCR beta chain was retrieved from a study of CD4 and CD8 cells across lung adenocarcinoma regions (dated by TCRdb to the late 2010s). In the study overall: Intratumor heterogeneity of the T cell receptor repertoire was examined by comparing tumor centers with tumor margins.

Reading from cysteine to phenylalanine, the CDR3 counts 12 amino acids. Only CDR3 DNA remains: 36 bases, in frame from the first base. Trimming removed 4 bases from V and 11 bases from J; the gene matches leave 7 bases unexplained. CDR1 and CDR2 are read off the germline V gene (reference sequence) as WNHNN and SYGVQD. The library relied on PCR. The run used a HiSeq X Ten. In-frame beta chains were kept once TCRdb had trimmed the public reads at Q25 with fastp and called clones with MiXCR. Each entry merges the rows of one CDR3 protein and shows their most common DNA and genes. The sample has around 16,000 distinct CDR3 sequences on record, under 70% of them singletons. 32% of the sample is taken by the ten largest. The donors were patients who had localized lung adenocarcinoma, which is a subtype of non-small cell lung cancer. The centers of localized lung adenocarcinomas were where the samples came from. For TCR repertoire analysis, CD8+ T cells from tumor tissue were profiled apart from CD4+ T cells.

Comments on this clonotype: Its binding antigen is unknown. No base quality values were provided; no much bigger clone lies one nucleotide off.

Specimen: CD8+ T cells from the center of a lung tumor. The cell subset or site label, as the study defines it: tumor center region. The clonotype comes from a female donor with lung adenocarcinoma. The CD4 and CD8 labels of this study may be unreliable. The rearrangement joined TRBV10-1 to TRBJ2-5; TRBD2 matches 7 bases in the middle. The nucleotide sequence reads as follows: TGCGCCAGCAGTGGAGCTAGCGGAGGGCAGTACTTC. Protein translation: CASSGASGGQYF.